One and the same sample provided the 3 T cell receptor beta chains below, sequenced in a study of CD8 T cells in Susac syndrome. RNA in amounts of roughly 0.5 to 1 ug was reverse transcribed with random hexamers. Via MiXCR, TCRdb re-called the immunoSEQ multiplex PCR reads, giving one row per CDR3 protein. The sample yields about 150,000 distinct CDR3 sequences, 92% seen once. Sequencing was carried out using CD4+ T cells from PBMCs. The receptors come from a human donor in good health.

This rearrangement joins TRBV7-3 to TRBJ2-1; D gene ambiguous. Per germline, CDR1 SGHTA and CDR2 FQGTGA. Trimming removed 2 bases at V and 10 bases at J, with 12 bases between. This CDR3 spans 13 amino acids. In DNA form, the CDR3 reads TGTGCCAGCAGCTTATTTGAAGTGGGGGAGCAGTTCTTC. Amino acids: CASSLFEVGEQFF.

The rearrangement links TRBV4-1 to TRBJ1-5, with D possibly matching TRBD1 (5 bases). The CDR3 is 15 residues long. The V and J ends lost 0 bases and 3 bases respectively, with 9 bases between them. Germline CDR1 and CDR2: MGHRA and YSYEKL. CDR3 in DNA: TGCGCCAGCAGCCAAGATCCGACAGACAATCAGCCCCAGCATTTT. Translated: CASSQDPTDNQPQHF.

This chain joins TRBV7-2 and TRBJ1-2; a weak D match, TRBD1 (5 bases). The ends were cut back, 4 bases at V and 6 bases at J, with 18 bases in the middle. Germline CDR1 and CDR2: SGHTA and FQGNSA. This CDR3 region has 15 residues. CDR3 bases: TGTGCCAGCAGCTCTGGAGGGGCAGGCTCACATGGCTACACCTTC. The encoded protein is CASSSGGAGSHGYTF.